This T cell receptor beta chain was recorded in a study of T cells in Graves' hyperthyroidism and ophthalmopathy. Study conclusions and caveats: Most thyroid clonotypes that were expanded above 0.001 also turned up in blood.

J gave up 5 bases and V 6 bases, and 6 bases lay outside the gene matches. The CDR3 spans 13 residues. There were TCR beta CDR3 regions amplified from RNA transcripts. HTBI primers were the set used in a first-round RT-PCR of the TCR CDR3. TCRdb ran MiXCR on the multiplex PCR reads and lists one entry per CDR3 protein. The sample consists of around 250,000 distinct CDR3 sequences, about 25% of them appearing once. Clinical symptoms, serum thyroxine and TRAb, thyroid ultrasound and orbital computed tomography were used for the diagnoses. There are a few counts of this clonotype. Its specificity is not known.

The material sequenced was blood. The receptor was derived from a woman in her 40s with Graves' ophthalmopathy. This rearrangement joins TRBV12-3 or TRBV12-4 to TRBJ2-5; 7 nucleotides agree with TRBD2. CDR3 bases: TGTGCCAGCAGCCGAGCGGGGATGGAGACCCAGTACTTC. It yields the protein CASSRAGMETQYF.